Given below is one T cell receptor (beta chain) in context. The data were obtained in a study of blood T cell repertoires in COVID-19. Study as a whole: Sites in the United States, Italy and Spain provided acute and convalescent COVID-19 samples. T cells, B-cell-depleted T cells, or PBMCs provided the cDNA or gDNA that served as material.

The trim removed 1 base at V and 2 bases at J, leaving 7 bases unmatched. CDR1 is LGHNA, CDR2 YSLEER, per germline. The CDR3 is made up of 16 amino acids. Patients at the Seattle site were enrolled during active infection and followed longitudinally. In the authors' workflow: The assay estimated nucleated cells by amplifying reference gene primers. The protocol was immunoSEQ multiplex PCR, while the TCRdb copy is restricted to in-frame clones and leaves out a portion. The V and J calls and the clone size are those of that table, but D and trimming were determined from the DNA. The table records nearly 350,000 clones, 87% of them present only once.

This TCR was sampled from a woman aged 45-65 years with COVID-19, enrolled during active disease. Sequencing used peripheral blood. This chain links TRBV4-3 with TRBJ2-7; TRBD2 aligns across 8 bases. CDR3 bases: TGCGCCAGCAGCCAAGTCACGACGGGAGGGCCCTACGAGCAGTACTTC. It codes for CASSQVTTGGPYEQYF.